These 13 T cell receptor beta chains were sequenced from one sample in a study of blood T cell repertoires in COVID-19. Data came from immunoSEQ multiplex PCR; TCRdb stores just in-frame clones and leaves some out. Here the sample spans roughly 250,000 clones, roughly nine tenths being singletons. The sample comprised PBMCs or T cells enriched from blood (not recorded which). Receptors originate from a woman in her twenties or thirties with acute COVID-19.

The chain employs TRBV28 and TRBJ1-2; a weak D match, TRBD1 (5 bases). The CDR3 runs to 14 residues. The V gene lost 3 bases and the J gene lost 4 bases, with 12 bases spanning the gap. Germline-derived CDR1 and CDR2 are MDHEN and SYDVKM. The CDR3 region is CASSLQGSGYGYTF. The CDR3 bases are TGTGCCAGCAGTTTGCAGGGTTCAGGCTATGGCTACACCTTC.

This clone has a single count. V and J are TRBV3-1 (or the pseudogene TRBV3-2) and TRBJ1-2; D is unresolved. Per germline, CDR1 LGHDT and CDR2 YNNKEL (reference sequence). V lost 1 base and J 4 bases, leaving 13 bases between the germline ends. The CDR3 is 15 residues long. The CDR3 nucleotides read TGTGCCAGCAGCCAAGTCCCGGTCGAGGGCTATGGCTACACCTTC. This sequence encodes CASSQVPVEGYGYTF.

The chain employs TRBV28 and TRBJ2-6; D may be TRBD2 (6 bases). Germline CDR1 is MDHEN and CDR2 is SYDVKM. V lost 8 bases, J lost 2 bases, and 16 bases lay in between. There are 16 residues in the CDR3. The CDR3 spells CASQTGGAPGANVLTF. DNA for the CDR3: TGTGCCAGCCAGACTGGAGGGGCTCCTGGGGCCAACGTCCTGACTTTC.

V gene TRBV28 combines with J gene TRBJ2-7; tentative D call: TRBD1 (6 bases). V lost 2 bases, J lost 2 bases, and 16 bases lay in between. Looked up from germline, CDR1 is MDHEN and CDR2 is SYDVKM. The CDR3 loop spans 16 amino acids. The CDR3 here is CASSLRSVGQTYEQYF. The CDR3 DNA reads TGTGCCAGCAGTTTACGTTCAGTCGGACAGACCTACGAGCAGTACTTC.

This chain links TRBV29-1 with TRBJ2-3, with 9 nucleotides matching TRBD2. This CDR3 is built from 15 residues. Germline lookup yields CDR1 SQVTM and CDR2 ANQGSEA. The ends lost 3 bases at V and 4 bases at J; junction bases unmatched: 8. CDR3 protein: CSVDTASGVSDTQYF. In nucleotides, the CDR3 is TGCAGCGTTGATACGGCTAGCGGGGTGTCAGATACGCAGTATTTT.

V is TRBV2 and J is TRBJ2-7; 7 positions match TRBD1. The CDR3 sequence is 16 residues long. Per germline, CDR1 SNHLY and CDR2 FYNNEI. With V trimmed by 2 bases and J by 1 base, 8 bases remained unmatched. The CDR3 coding sequence is TGTGCCAGCAGTGAAAGTACGGGACAGCTTTCCTACGAGCAGTACTTC. It specifies CASSESTGQLSYEQYF. The whole variable domain, remainder taken from reference TRBV2 and TRBJ2-7, is EPEVTQTPSHQVTQMGQEVILRCVPISNHLYFYWYRQILGQKVEFLVSFYNNEISEKSEIFDDQFSVERPDGSNFTLKIRSTKLEDSAMYFCASSESTGQLSYEQYFGPGTRLTVT.

In nucleotides, the CDR3 is TGTGCAAGTCGCTTGAGTTCCGACAGCCCGACTGGAAACACCATATATTTT. Translated: CASRLSSDSPTGNTIYF. This chain connects TRBV12-2 to TRBJ1-3; the table's TRBD1 call for D was not verified on the DNA. TRBV12-2 is labeled a pseudogene. The CDR3 covers 17 residues.

V gene TRBV6-4 combines with J gene TRBJ1-3, with a possible D match to TRBD1 (5 bases). The V gene lost 4 bases and the J gene lost 0 bases, with 16 bases spanning the gap. The CDR3 runs 17 residues. Germline V lookup: CDR1 MRHNA, CDR2 SNTAGT. The CDR3 spells CASSVSTSRVSGNTIYF. The CDR3 DNA reads TGTGCCAGCAGTGTCTCGACGTCCAGGGTCTCTGGAAACACCATATATTTT.

This chain uses TRBV6-5 with TRBJ1-1, with TRBD1 as a possible D gene (5 bases). This CDR3 has 15 residues. Looked up from germline, CDR1 is MNHEY and CDR2 is SVGAGI. The V and J ends lost 6 bases and 3 bases respectively, with 17 bases between them. As DNA, the CDR3 is TGTGCCAGCAGCCCCCGGAGTGGGGGGGACACTGAAGCTTTCTTT. Protein product: CASSPRSGGDTEAFF.

The rearrangement joins TRBV27 to TRBJ2-7, with D perhaps matching TRBD1 (6 bases). CDR1 is MNHEY, CDR2 SMNVEV, per germline (reference sequence). This CDR3 contains 13 residues. Trimming removed 5 bases from V and 0 bases from J, with 8 bases in between. The CDR3 sequence: CASSKDSSYEQYF. CDR3 nucleotide sequence: TGTGCCAGCAGTAAGGACAGCTCCTACGAGCAGTACTTC.

V gene TRBV7-8 combines with J gene TRBJ2-1; 7 bases line up with TRBD2. V lost 1 base, J lost 15 bases, and 9 bases stayed unmatched. From germline, CDR1 is SGHVS and CDR2 FQNEAQ. The CDR3 sequence is 13 residues long. CDR3 in DNA: TGTGCCAGCAGCTTAGGGGGAGGGCCCAGAGGGTTCTTC. Protein sequence: CASSLGGGPRGFF.

The chain carries TRBV9 and TRBJ1-4; D is unresolved. V dropped 0 bases and J dropped 4 bases, with 7 bases sitting between them. CDR3 length: 14 residues. From germline, CDR1 is SGDLS and CDR2 YYNGEE. The CDR3 loop is CASSVDGDNEKLFF. The CDR3 DNA sequence: TGTGCCAGCAGCGTAGACGGGGATAATGAAAAACTGTTTTTT. Full variable domain (missing parts from reference TRBV9 and TRBJ1-4): DSGVTQTPKHLITATGQRVTLRCSPRSGDLSVYWYQQSLDQGLQFLIQYYNGEERAKGNILERFSAQQFPDLHSELNLSSLELGDSALYFCASSVDGDNEKLFFGSGTQLSVL.

The chain couples TRBV6-2 or TRBV6-3 to TRBJ2-1; the D gene is possibly TRBD1 (6 bases). CDR1 and CDR2 (germline): MNHEY, SVGEGT. The CDR3 runs 14 residues. V was cut by 1 base and J by 10 bases, with 14 bases left in between. CDR3 protein: CASSYYSGTGEQFF. The CDR3 DNA follows: TGTGCCAGCAGTTACTACTCGGGAACAGGGGAGCAGTTCTTC.